This T cell receptor (beta chain) derives from a study of CD8 T cells in ankylosing spondylitis. Findings and limits, study-wide: About 8 highly homologous variants made up a TCR beta motif, and this motif appeared characteristic of ankylosing spondylitis blood.

V shed 5 bases, J shed 4 bases, and the junction held 5 bases outside the gene matches. This CDR3 is 15 amino acids long. CDR1 and CDR2 from the germline V gene are SGHVS and FQNEAQ. This clonotype was seen repeatedly, ten times or more. Its matching antigen is unknown. TCRdb re-analysed the 5' RACE reads in MiXCR, keeping a single row per CDR3 protein. Of 250,000 to 350,000 distinct CDR3 sequences listed, roughly 8% were seen once; the top ten hold more than 12%. Specimen: blood, either unsorted or a sorted T cell fraction (not recorded which). This chain connects TRBV7-8 to TRBJ2-2; 9 positions agree with TRBD1. This clonotype originated in a male donor with ankylosing spondylitis. The CDR3 DNA follows: TGTGCCAGCAGCCACGGGACAGGGCGCACCGGGGAGCTGTTTTTT. This translates into CASSHGTGRTGELFF.